The 15 T cell receptor beta chains below come from one sample, sequenced in a study of control samples from healthy donors and cancer patients. TCRdb's table, derived via immunoSEQ multiplex PCR, lists solely in-frame clones and lacks some. The sample contains roughly 370,000 clones, 90% of which appear only once. Sequencing was carried out using PBMCs. These receptors originate from a man in his forties with head and neck cancer.

This sequence joins TRBV6-5 and TRBJ2-1, with 10 bases fitting TRBD1. The CDR3 is made up of 16 amino acids. Germline CDR1 and CDR2: MNHEY and SVGAGI. J lost 5 bases, V lost 4 bases, and 8 bases had no gene match. CDR3 sequence reads: CASSSPGTGVDNEQFF. The CDR3 nucleotides are TGTGCCAGCAGTTCTCCCGGGACAGGGGTCGACAATGAGCAGTTCTTC.

The chain has TRBV5-8 and TRBJ1-5; D is undetermined. Germline V CDR1 and CDR2: SGHTS, YDEGEE. This CDR3 region has 15 residues. Between the trimmed V and J ends, which lost 3 bases and 2 bases, there was a span of 12 bases. The CDR3 nucleotides are TGTGCCAGCAGCTACTTGGGAAGCGGCAATCAGCCCCAGCATTTT. Translating it yields CASSYLGSGNQPQHF.

The V gene is TRBV4-3, the J gene TRBJ2-2; D remains ambiguous. This CDR3 spans 15 amino acids. In germline, CDR1 is LGHNA, CDR2 YSLEER. The V gene lost 3 bases and the J gene lost 1 base, with 9 bases spanning the gap. The CDR3 spells CASSQKERNTGELFF. In nucleotides, the CDR3 is TGCGCCAGCAGCCAGAAGGAAAGGAACACCGGGGAGCTGTTTTTT.

The chain carries TRBV5-4 and TRBJ1-1; D is undetermined. Looked up from germline, CDR1 is SGHNT and CDR2 is YYREEE (reference sequence). This CDR3 is 15 amino acids long. With 5 bases removed from V and 3 bases from J, the gap between germline ends came to 17 bases. The DNA of the CDR3 is TGTGCCAGCAGTATTTGGGGTTCGTTGGACACTGAAGCTTTCTTT. As protein: CASSIWGSLDTEAFF.

The chain uses TRBV24-1 and TRBJ2-7; D gene ambiguous. This CDR3 region has 13 residues. The V end lost 3 bases, the J end lost 3 bases, and 8 bases lay between the germline ends. Per the germline V gene, CDR1 is KGHDR and CDR2 is SFDVKD. Here the CDR3 DNA reads TGTGCCACCAGTGATGCAGGAGTCTACGAGCAGTACTTC. Its protein is CATSDAGVYEQYF.

This rearrangement joins TRBV25-1 to TRBJ2-5; 7 bases are shared with TRBD2. The CDR3 has 16 amino acids. J gave up 9 bases and V 4 bases, and 17 bases lay outside the gene matches. Germline CDR1 is MGHDK and CDR2 is SYGVNS. This CDR3 is CASSGPGLPHIRAQYF. CDR3 coding DNA: TGTGCCAGCAGTGGACCGGGACTACCCCATATTCGCGCCCAGTACTTC.

The V and J genes are TRBV2 and TRBJ2-1, with 7 bases that match TRBD1. Looked up from germline, CDR1 is SNHLY and CDR2 is FYNNEI. V gave up 6 bases and J gave up 12 bases; unmatched junction bases: 11. There are 13 residues in the CDR3. As DNA, the CDR3 is TGTGCCAGCAGGGATACCGAGGGGGCGAGGCAGTTCTTC. Amino acid sequence: CASRDTEGARQFF. The full variable domain, its missing parts supplied by reference TRBV2 and TRBJ2-1, is EPEVTQTPSHQVTQMGQEVILRCVPISNHLYFYWYRQILGQKVEFLVSFYNNEISEKSEIFDDQFSVERPDGSNFTLKIRSTKLEDSAMYFCASRDTEGARQFFGPGTRLTVL.

This rearrangement joins TRBV7-8 to TRBJ2-1; tentative D call: TRBD2 (6 bases). The germline CDR1 and CDR2 sequences are SGHVS and FQNEAQ. Trimming pared 0 bases from V and 7 bases from J, leaving 10 bases between. The CDR3 is 14 amino acids. CDR3 DNA sequence: TGTGCCAGCAGCTTAGCCACCGCGGGGAATGAGCAGTTCTTC. The encoded protein is CASSLATAGNEQFF.

The chain links TRBV18 to TRBJ1-1; 7 bases are shared with TRBD1. This CDR3 has 14 residues. V gave up 3 bases and J gave up 5 bases; unmatched junction bases: 6. Germline CDR1 and CDR2: KGHSH and LQKENI. CDR3 DNA sequence: TGTGCCAGCTCACCCCCTGCAGGGGGAACTGAAGCTTTCTTT. This gives the protein CASSPPAGGTEAFF.

The genes are TRBV28 and TRBJ2-2; D might be TRBD2 (6 bases). The CDR3 totals 16 residues. CDR1 and CDR2 (germline): MDHEN, SYDVKM. V was cut by 0 bases and J by 6 bases, with 14 bases left in between. The CDR3 loop is CASSLWDLGGPGELFF. For the CDR3, the DNA is TGTGCCAGCAGTTTATGGGACCTCGGGGGACCCGGGGAGCTGTTTTTT.

The rearrangement links TRBV7-2 to TRBJ2-3; TRBD1 might be the D (5 bases). The germline V gene encodes CDR1 SGHTA and CDR2 FQGNSA. Trimming removed 1 base at V and 1 base at J, with 9 bases between. The CDR3 extends over 15 amino acids. CDR3 sequence (DNA): TGTGCCAGCAGCTTAGGGGGCGTCGGCACAGATACGCAGTATTTT. Amino acids: CASSLGGVGTDTQYF.

V and J are TRBV6-1 and TRBJ2-2; 9 bases fit TRBD1. The CDR3 contains 18 residues. V trimming: 4 bases; J trimming: 0 bases; junction bases outside the gene matches: 9. The germline V gene encodes CDR1 MNHNS and CDR2 SASEGT. In DNA, the CDR3 is TGTGCCAGCAGTGCCCACCCCGGGACAGGGTCGAACACCGGGGAGCTGTTTTTT. Translating gives CASSAHPGTGSNTGELFF.

V is TRBV21-1 and J is TRBJ1-5. TRBV21-1 is noted as a pseudogene. The CDR3 has 18 residues. This chain's CDR3 is CASSRPGARLLSNQPQHF. In DNA, the CDR3 is TGTGCCAGCAGCCGACCGGGGGCCCGACTCCTTAGCAATCAGCCCCAGCATTTT.

The chain couples TRBV27 to TRBJ2-7, with unresolved D. The CDR3 is 14 residues long. Looked up from germline, CDR1 is MNHEY and CDR2 is SMNVEV (reference sequence). V dropped 3 bases and J dropped 3 bases, with 12 bases sitting between them. The CDR3 nucleotides read TGTGCCAGCAGTTTGGGGTTACGGCGCTACGAGCAGTACTTC. It translates to CASSLGLRRYEQYF.

V is TRBV29-1 and J is TRBJ1-2, with TRBD1 as a possible D gene (5 bases). V was trimmed by 6 bases and J by 1 base, leaving 15 bases between them. This CDR3 comprises 14 residues. Germline values: CDR1 SQVTM, CDR2 ANQGSEA. The CDR3 region is CSVRGAGLNYGYTF. Written as DNA, the CDR3 is TGCAGCGTCCGCGGGGCAGGGCTTAACTATGGCTACACCTTC.